Below, 3 T cell receptor beta chains from the same sample are listed, as sequenced in a study of blood T cell repertoires in COVID-19. Assay used: immunoSEQ multiplex PCR; TCRdb lists only in-frame clones, some missing. The table lists 370,000 or so clones, around 87% of them singletons. Sequencing was done on a sample of PBMCs or T cells enriched from blood (not recorded which). The receptors derive from a young man who had recovered from COVID-19.

This clone appeared once. The V call is TRBV30, the J call TRBJ1-5; D is uncertain. The germline V gene encodes CDR1 GTSNPN and CDR2 SVGIG (reference sequence). CDR3 length equals 15 residues. The V and J ends lost 2 bases and 5 bases respectively, with 16 bases between them. CDR3 bases: TGTGCCTGGAGTAGACGGGGTCGGCAGGATCAGCCCCAGCATTTT. Its translation: CAWSRRGRQDQPQHF.

The V call is TRBV3-1 (or the pseudogene TRBV3-2), the J call TRBJ1-5; D may be TRBD1 (5 bases). CDR1 is LGHDT, CDR2 YNNKEL, per germline (reference sequence). CDR3 length: 15 residues. Trimming shortened V by 0 bases and J by 7 bases, and 13 bases separated the two germline ends. The chain's CDR3 is CASSQDLTEWQPQHF. CDR3 bases: TGTGCCAGCAGCCAAGATCTGACAGAGTGGCAGCCCCAGCATTTT.

This rearrangement joins TRBV6-5 to TRBJ2-7; D uncertain. This CDR3 has 11 amino acids. The germline CDR1 and CDR2 sequences are MNHEY and SVGAGI. Trimming left V 8 bases short and J 2 bases short, with 7 bases between. CDR3 residues: CASWQAYEQYF. As DNA, the CDR3 is TGTGCCAGCTGGCAGGCCTACGAGCAGTACTTC.